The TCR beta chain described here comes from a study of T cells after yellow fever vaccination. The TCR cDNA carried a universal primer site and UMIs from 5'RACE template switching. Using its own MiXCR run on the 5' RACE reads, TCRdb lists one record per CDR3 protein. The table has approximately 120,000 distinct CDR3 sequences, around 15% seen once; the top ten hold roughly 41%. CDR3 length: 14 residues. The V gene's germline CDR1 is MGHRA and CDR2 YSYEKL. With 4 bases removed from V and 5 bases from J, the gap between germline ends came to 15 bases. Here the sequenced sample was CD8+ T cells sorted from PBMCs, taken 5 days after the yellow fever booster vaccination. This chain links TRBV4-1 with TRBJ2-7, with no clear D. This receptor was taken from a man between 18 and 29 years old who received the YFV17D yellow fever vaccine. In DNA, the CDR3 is TGCGCCAGCAGCCGACGGACGCAACGGCACGAGCAGTACTTC. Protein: CASSRRTQRHEQYF.